These 12 T cell receptor beta chains were sequenced from one sample in a study of shared clonotypes between healthy human individuals. TCRdb's copy holds only in-frame clones and misses some; the assay was immunoSEQ multiplex PCR. The repertoire consists of 2 million to 3 million clones, with 90% to 95% occurring once and the leading ten covering 0.36%. Sequences were obtained from naive CD4+ T cells from PBMCs. As to subset: CD45RA+ positively selected. These receptors originate from a man between 18 and 35 years old in good health. Some clones in this sample may be carry-over from other donors' samples.

This chain connects TRBV7-9 to TRBJ2-7; D gene ambiguous. The germline V gene encodes CDR1 SEHNR and CDR2 FQNEAQ (reference sequence). With 5 bases removed from V and 3 bases from J, the gap between germline ends came to 23 bases. This CDR3 is 17 amino acids long. CDR3 nucleotide sequence: TGTGCCAGCAGCCCACGGTTGTCGATGGGAATCCTCTACGAGCAGTACTTC. Amino acid sequence: CASSPRLSMGILYEQYF.

This clone was observed a single time. This chain connects TRBV7-2 to TRBJ1-5; D call uncertain. From germline, CDR1 is SGHTA and CDR2 FQGNSA. CDR3 size: 15 residues. V lost 1 base and J lost 4, with 11 bases in between. The CDR3 protein is CASSLGGPNNQPQHF. For the CDR3, the DNA is TGTGCCAGCAGCTTAGGAGGGCCCAATAATCAGCCCCAGCATTTT.

This clone was observed once. The rearrangement links TRBV19 to TRBJ1-5; 9 nucleotides agree with TRBD1. CDR1 and CDR2 from the germline V gene are LNHDA and SQIVND (reference sequence). The junction had 9 bases not matched to a gene; V was cut back by 6 bases and J by 3 bases. The CDR3 is 16 amino acids. For the CDR3, the DNA is TGTGCCAGTAGGGGAATAACAGGGGGCTCCAATCAGCCCCAGCATTTT. This gives the protein CASRGITGGSNQPQHF.

The chain employs TRBV28 and TRBJ1-2; the D gene is possibly TRBD1 (5 bases). CDR1 is MDHEN, CDR2 SYDVKM, per germline. V lost 4 bases, J lost 4 bases, and 10 bases lay in between. The CDR3 has 13 amino acids. CDR3 sequence reads: CASSSPGTYGYTF. The CDR3 DNA reads TGTGCCAGCAGTTCGCCGGGGACCTATGGCTACACCTTC.

The J gene is TRBJ2-3, the V gene TRBV27, with 11 bases identical to TRBD2. The CDR3 extends over 17 amino acids. The V gene end was trimmed by 2 bases and the J gene end by 2 bases; junction bases not matched to a gene: 6. The V gene's germline CDR1 is MNHEY and CDR2 SMNVEV (reference sequence). Written as DNA, the CDR3 is TGTGCCAGCAGTTTAGGGACTAGCGGCCGATTCACAGATACGCAGTATTTT. Translating it yields CASSLGTSGRFTDTQYF.

CDR3 bases: TGTGCCAGCAGTCAAACACCGAACACTGAAGCTTTCTTT. It is translated as CASSQTPNTEAFF. V is TRBV7-9 and J is TRBJ1-1; D ambiguous. CDR3 length: 13 amino acids. CDR1 is SEHNR, CDR2 FQNEAQ, per germline (reference sequence). Trimming removed 6 bases from V and 1 base from J, with 9 bases in between.

The sample holds one count of this clone. The V call is TRBV5-1, the J call TRBJ1-4; no definite D call. The CDR3 runs 14 residues. CDR1 is SGHRS and CDR2 is YFSETQ in the germline V gene. The V and J ends lost 3 bases and 7 bases respectively, with 13 bases between them. The DNA of the CDR3 is TGCGCCAGCAGCTCAACCGTTTCAAGTGAAAAACTGTTTTTT. Translated, it gives CASSSTVSSEKLFF.

This chain joins TRBV29-1 and TRBJ2-2; 10 nucleotides match TRBD1. Germline-derived CDR1 and CDR2 are SQVTM and ANQGSEA. With 7 bases clipped from V and 2 bases from J, the junction kept 7 bases outside the gene matches. This CDR3 region has 15 residues. CDR3 residues: CSAQGTGENTGELFF. CDR3 coding DNA: TGCAGCGCGCAGGGGACAGGGGAAAACACCGGGGAGCTGTTTTTT.

The chain combines TRBV7-9 with TRBJ1-4, with 7 bases identical to TRBD1. Looked up from germline, CDR1 is SEHNR and CDR2 is FQNEAQ (reference sequence). The CDR3 sequence is 15 residues long. After removal of 2 bases from V and 5 bases from J, the junction contained 5 bases not matched to a gene. The DNA for the CDR3 is TGTGCCAGCAGCTTAACAGGGGAAGTGAATGAAAAACTGTTTTTT. This encodes CASSLTGEVNEKLFF.

This chain uses TRBV4-3 with TRBJ2-1; D gene ambiguous. CDR1 LGHNA and CDR2 YSLEER come from the germline V gene. V lost 4 bases to trimming and J lost 8 bases, with 18 bases between them. The CDR3 has 15 amino acids. CDR3 DNA: TGCGCCAGCAGCCTTAGGTCATTGCGAGGCGATGAGCAGTTCTTC. This gives the protein CASSLRSLRGDEQFF.

This clone was recorded a few times. Other DNA sequences in the same sample also yield this CDR3. J is TRBJ1-1 and V is TRBV9; D is undetermined. V lost 0 bases to trimming and J lost 0 bases, with 6 bases between them. This CDR3 spans 14 amino acids. Germline CDR1 is SGDLS and CDR2 is YYNGEE. The CDR3 coding sequence is TGTGCCAGCAGCGTAGCACAGATGAACACTGAAGCTTTCTTT. Translated, it gives CASSVAQMNTEAFF.

Remarks on this clone: The junction shows a germline mismatch at one end, possibly a read error. The V call is TRBV14, the J call TRBJ2-1; TRBD2 aligns across 11 bases. Germline V CDR1 and CDR2: SGHDN, FVKESK. This CDR3 region has 13 residues. The DNA for the CDR3 is TGTGCCAGCAGCCCGAGACTAGCGGGGATCCGTCTCTTC. Its protein product is CASSPRLAGIRLF.